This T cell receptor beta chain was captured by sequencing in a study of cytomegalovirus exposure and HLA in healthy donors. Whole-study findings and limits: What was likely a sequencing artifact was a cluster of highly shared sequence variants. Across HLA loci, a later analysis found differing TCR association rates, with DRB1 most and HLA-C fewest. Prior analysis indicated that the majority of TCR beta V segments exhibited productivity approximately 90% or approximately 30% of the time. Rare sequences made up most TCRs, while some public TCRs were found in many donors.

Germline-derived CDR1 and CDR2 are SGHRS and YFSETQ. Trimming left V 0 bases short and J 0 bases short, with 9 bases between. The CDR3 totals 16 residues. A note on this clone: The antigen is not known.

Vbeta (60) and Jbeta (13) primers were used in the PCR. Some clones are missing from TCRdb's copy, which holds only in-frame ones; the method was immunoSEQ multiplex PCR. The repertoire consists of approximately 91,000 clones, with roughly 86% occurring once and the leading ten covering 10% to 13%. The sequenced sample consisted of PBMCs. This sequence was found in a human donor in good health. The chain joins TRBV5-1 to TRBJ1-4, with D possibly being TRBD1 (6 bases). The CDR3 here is CASSLGTVATNEKLFF. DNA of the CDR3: TGCGCCAGCAGCTTGGGGACAGTTGCAACTAATGAAAAACTGTTTTTT.